These 20 T cell receptor beta chains were sequenced from one sample in a study of T-cell memory formation after mild COVID-19. Each CDR3 protein gets one entry after TCRdb re-called the 5' RACE reads with MiXCR. The data contain under 110,000 distinct CDR3 sequences, roughly 12% of them singletons. Sequenced material: PBMCs or a T cell subset sorted from them (not recorded which). All receptors come from an adult woman who had mild COVID-19 (a few samples of this study predate the infection). Cell type and time point are not known.

This clonotype showed up many times. The J gene is TRBJ2-7, the V gene TRBV7-6; a weak D match, TRBD2 (5 bases). The V and J ends lost 2 bases and 3 bases respectively, with 5 bases between them. Germline CDR1 is SGHVS and CDR2 is FNYEAQ. This CDR3 has 12 residues. CDR3 DNA sequence: TGTGCCAGCAGCTTAACTAGCTACGAGCAGTACTTC. Its translation is CASSLTSYEQYF.

This clonotype occurred a few times. The V call is TRBV20-1, the J call TRBJ2-2; D is undetermined. V lost 0 bases, J lost 4 bases, and 0 bases lay in between. The CDR3 sequence is 11 residues long. Per germline, CDR1 DFQATT and CDR2 SNEGSKA (reference sequence). CDR3 residues: CSARDTGELFF. Here the CDR3 DNA reads TGCAGTGCTAGAGACACCGGGGAGCTGTTTTTT.

The chain carries TRBV5-1 and TRBJ2-3; D is uncertain. CDR3 size: 12 residues. CDR1 is SGHRS and CDR2 is YFSETQ in the germline V gene. V shed 3 bases and J shed 5 bases, with 7 bases lying between them. The CDR3 DNA reads as TGCGCCAGCAGCTCAGACGGAGATACGCAGTATTTT. Protein: CASSSDGDTQYF.

This sequence joins TRBV4-2 and TRBJ2-2; tentatively, D is TRBD2 (5 bases). CDR3 length equals 14 residues. Germline V gene sequence: CDR1 LGHNA, CDR2 YNFKEQ. Trimming cost V 1 base and J 6 bases, with 9 bases left between them. CDR3 in amino acids: CASSQAVGAGELFF. The CDR3 DNA reads as TGTGCCAGCAGCCAAGCGGTCGGGGCCGGGGAGCTGTTTTTT.

The rearrangement uses TRBV27 and TRBJ1-5, with 10 nucleotides matching TRBD1. Trimming took 5 bases from V and 6 from J; bases not matched to a gene: 4. The CDR3 is 14 residues long. Looked up from germline, CDR1 is MNHEY and CDR2 is SMNVEV (reference sequence). The CDR3: CASSPRTGGQPQHF. The CDR3, as DNA: TGTGCCAGCAGTCCTCGGACAGGGGGTCAGCCCCAGCATTTT.

This clonotype was found a few times. This chain connects TRBV29-1 to TRBJ2-7; 13 positions match TRBD2. V lost 5 bases to trimming and J lost 5 bases; unmatched junction nucleotides: 9. Germline CDR1 is SQVTM and CDR2 is ANQGSEA. CDR3 length: 15 amino acids. The CDR3 nucleotides are TGCAGCGTTATACTAGCGGGAGGGCCTGTGGACGAGCAGTACTTC. This gives the protein CSVILAGGPVDEQYF.

The table lists this clonotype with many counts. This chain joins TRBV10-3 and TRBJ2-5, with D possibly TRBD2 on 5 matching bases. The CDR3 loop spans 13 amino acids. The germline V and J ends were trimmed by 7 bases and 5 bases, with 14 bases remaining between them. Germline CDR1 reads ENHRY; CDR2 reads SYGVKD. This CDR3 is CAITPGYGETQYF. In DNA form, the CDR3 reads TGTGCCATCACTCCGGGGTACGGGGAGACCCAGTACTTC.

This clonotype was picked up a small number of times. The chain combines TRBV10-3 with TRBJ1-2; 7 bases are shared with TRBD1. Germline-derived CDR1 and CDR2 are ENHRY and SYGVKD. V lost 6 bases, J lost 4 bases, and 8 bases stayed unmatched. The CDR3 sequence is 14 residues long. The CDR3 spells CAIRDTGEAYGYTF. For the CDR3, the DNA is TGTGCCATCAGGGACACAGGGGAAGCCTATGGCTACACCTTC.

This clonotype was detected a few times. This sequence joins TRBV6-2 or TRBV6-3 and TRBJ2-1; weak D call: TRBD2 (6 bases). The CDR3 runs to 13 residues. V was trimmed by 1 base and J by 9 bases, leaving 10 bases between them. Germline CDR1 reads MNHEY; CDR2 reads SVGEGT. The CDR3 sequence is CASSYFVEGEQFF. CDR3 DNA sequence: TGTGCCAGCAGTTACTTCGTGGAGGGTGAGCAGTTCTTC.

This clonotype was observed at least ten times. The chain couples TRBV5-1 to TRBJ2-3; D might be TRBD1 or TRBD2, each matching 5 bases. From germline, CDR1 is SGHRS and CDR2 YFSETQ. With 3 bases removed from V and 3 bases from J, the gap between germline ends came to 14 bases. The CDR3 runs 15 residues. CDR3 sequence reads: CASSSGTSWTDTQYF. The CDR3 nucleotides read TGCGCCAGCAGCTCGGGGACCTCCTGGACAGATACGCAGTATTTT.

This clonotype was counted between two and nine times. The chain is built from TRBV29-1 and TRBJ2-7; TRBD2 matches at 9 bases. CDR1 is SQVTM, CDR2 ANQGSEA, per germline. The CDR3 has 17 residues. With V trimmed by 1 base and J by 3 bases, 13 bases remained unmatched. The CDR3 coding sequence is TGCAGCGTTGAAGGGCCCGGGACTAGCTCTCCTGGCTACGAGCAGTACTTC. Translated: CSVEGPGTSSPGYEQYF.

This clonotype was recorded a few times. The chain uses TRBV7-9 and TRBJ2-3; D gene unclear. The CDR3 length is 12 residues. CDR1 SEHNR and CDR2 FQNEAQ come from the germline V gene (reference sequence). Between the trimmed V and J ends, which lost 6 bases and 6 bases, there was a span of 10 bases. In DNA form, the CDR3 reads TGTGCCAGCAGACCGAGTAGGGATACGCAGTATTTT. This translates into CASRPSRDTQYF.

This clonotype was seen only once. V and J are TRBV6-5 and TRBJ1-2, with a tentative D call TRBD1 (5 bases). The germline gives CDR1 MNHEY, CDR2 SVGAGI. Trimming left V 3 bases short and J 7 bases short, with 12 bases between. The CDR3 sequence is 13 residues long. The CDR3 loop is CASSYQGPGGYTF. Here the CDR3 DNA reads TGTGCCAGCAGTTATCAGGGCCCGGGTGGCTACACCTTC.

This clonotype was seen a handful of times. This sequence joins TRBV7-9 and TRBJ1-1; D is possibly TRBD1 (5 bases). CDR1 and CDR2 from the germline V gene are SEHNR and FQNEAQ (reference sequence). With 6 bases removed from V and 4 bases from J, the gap between germline ends came to 15 bases. The CDR3 is 14 residues long. The CDR3: CASRRGTPGTEAFF. CDR3 coding DNA: TGTGCCAGCAGAAGGGGCACCCCGGGCACTGAAGCTTTCTTT.

This sequence joins TRBV7-3 and TRBJ2-1, with 10 bases that match TRBD2. CDR1 and CDR2 from the germline V gene are SGHTA and FQGTGA. The V and J ends lost 5 bases and 9 bases, in that order; junction bases with no gene match: 10. The CDR3 is 15 amino acids. CDR3: CASSPGGTSDREQFF. The CDR3 DNA follows: TGTGCCAGCAGCCCGGGGGGGACTAGCGATCGTGAGCAGTTCTTC.

This clonotype was found a few times. The chain couples TRBV5-5 to TRBJ1-1; no definite D call. The CDR3 length is 14 residues. The V gene lost 0 bases and the J gene lost 2 bases, with 8 bases spanning the gap. CDR1 SGHKS and CDR2 YYEKEE come from the germline V gene (reference sequence). DNA for the CDR3: TGTGCCAGCAGCTTGGAGGGAGAAAACACTGAAGCTTTCTTT. This translates into CASSLEGENTEAFF. Full variable domain (rest looked up from reference TRBV5-5 and TRBJ1-1): DAGVTQSPTHLIKTRGQQVTLRCSPISGHKSVSWYQQVLGQGPQFIFQYYEKEERGRGNFPDRFSARQFPNYSSELNVNALLLGDSALYLCASSLEGENTEAFFGQGTRLTVV.

This clonotype occurred a few times. The chain joins TRBV5-1 to TRBJ2-7, with 8 bases lining up with TRBD1. V shed 2 bases and J 0 bases; nucleotides not matched to a gene: 1. CDR3 length: 14 amino acids. CDR1 SGHRS and CDR2 YFSETQ come from the germline V gene. CDR3 sequence: CASSFDRGSYEQYF. CDR3 DNA: TGCGCCAGCAGCTTTGACAGGGGCTCCTACGAGCAGTACTTC. Using reference TRBV5-1 and TRBJ2-7 for the parts outside the CDR3, the full variable domain is KAGVTQTPRYLIKTRGQQVTLSCSPISGHRSVSWYQQTPGQGLQFLFEYFSETQRNKGNFPGRFSGRQFSNSRSEMNVSTLELGDSALYLCASSFDRGSYEQYFGPGTRLTVT.

The J gene is TRBJ2-5, the V gene TRBV12-3 or TRBV12-4; 9 bases line up with TRBD2. V dropped 5 bases and J dropped 4; count of bases not matched to a gene: 8. The CDR3 contains 15 residues. The DNA for the CDR3 is TGTGCCAGCAGTACAAGTAGCGGGAGCGGAGAGACCCAGTACTTC. The encoded protein is CASSTSSGSGETQYF.

Sample share makes this clonotype large. The chain recombines TRBV18 with TRBJ2-7; 7 bases agree with TRBD1. Germline V CDR1 and CDR2: KGHSH, LQKENI. CDR3 size: 13 residues. V shed 5 bases and J 6 bases; nucleotides not matched to a gene: 7. This CDR3 reads CASSSTGVSEQYF. CDR3 nucleotide sequence: TGTGCCAGCTCATCAACAGGGGTTAGCGAGCAGTACTTC.

This clonotype appeared a few times. The rearrangement links TRBV10-3 to TRBJ2-3, with unresolved D. CDR1 and CDR2 from the germline V gene are ENHRY and SYGVKD. Trimming pared 2 bases from V and 4 bases from J, leaving 7 bases between. This CDR3 is built from 13 residues. The CDR3 DNA reads TGTGCCATCAGTGAGCTTGGAGCAGATACGCAGTATTTT. Its translation is CAISELGADTQYF.